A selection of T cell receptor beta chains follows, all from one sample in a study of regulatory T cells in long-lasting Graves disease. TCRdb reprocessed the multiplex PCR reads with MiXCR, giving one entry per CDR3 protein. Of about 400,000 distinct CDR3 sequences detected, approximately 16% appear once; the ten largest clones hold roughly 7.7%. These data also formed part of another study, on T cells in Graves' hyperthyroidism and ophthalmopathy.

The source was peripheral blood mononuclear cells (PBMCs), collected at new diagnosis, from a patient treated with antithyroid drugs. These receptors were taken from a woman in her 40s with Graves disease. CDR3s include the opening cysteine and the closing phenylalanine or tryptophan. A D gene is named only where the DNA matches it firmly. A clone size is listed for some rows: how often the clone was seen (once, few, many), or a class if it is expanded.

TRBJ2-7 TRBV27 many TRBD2 TGTGCCAGCACCGCAAGGACTAGCGGGAGTGTCGAGCAGTACTTC CASTARTSGSVEQYF
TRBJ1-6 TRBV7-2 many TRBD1 TGTGCCAGCAGCTTAGCGGGACAGGACCATTCACCCCTCCACTTT CASSLAGQDHSPLHF
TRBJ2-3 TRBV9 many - TGTGCCAGCAGTGTGGGAGTCGGCACAGATACGCAGTATTTT CASSVGVGTDTQYF
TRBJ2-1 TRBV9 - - TGTGCCAGCAGCGTAAGCCCATACCACTCCAATGAGCAGTTCTTC CASSVSPYHSNEQFF
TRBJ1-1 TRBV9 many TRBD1 TGTGCCAGCAGCGGGACAGGTTTTGGTGAAGCTTTCTTT CASSGTGFGEAFF
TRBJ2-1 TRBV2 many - TGTGCCAGCAGTGACTGGCGACGAAGCTCCTACAATGAGCAGTTCTTC CASSDWRRSSYNEQFF
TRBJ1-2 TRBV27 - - TGTGCCAGCAGTTTATTGCCGCCCCGGCTAGATGGCTACACCTTC CASSLLPPRLDGYTF
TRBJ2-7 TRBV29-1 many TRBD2 TGCAGCGTCGATGGCGGTGGCGGGAGAACGACGGCCGAGCAGTACTTC CSVDGGGGRTTAEQYF
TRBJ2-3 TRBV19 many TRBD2 TGTGCCAGTAGAGACCCGGGACTAGCGGGGGCATCGGATACGCAGTATTTT CASRDPGLAGASDTQYF
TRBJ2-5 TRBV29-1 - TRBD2 TGCAGCGGGAGGGCGGGAGGGCGGCAAGAGACCCAGTACTTC CSGRAGGRQETQYF
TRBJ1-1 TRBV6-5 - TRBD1 TGTGCCAGCAGTTACACATGGACAGGAACTGCTGAAGCTTTCTTT CASSYTWTGTAEAFF
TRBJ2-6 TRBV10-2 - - TGCGCCAGCAGTGATGAAGTCCTCTCTGGGGCCAACGTCCTGACTTTC CASSDEVLSGANVLTF
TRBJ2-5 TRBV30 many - TGTGCCTGGAGTGTACAAGGGCAGTCAACCCAGTACTTC CAWSVQGQSTQYF
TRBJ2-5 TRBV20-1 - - TGCAGTGCTTTTAACGGGAGAGAGACCCAGTACTTC CSAFNGRETQYF
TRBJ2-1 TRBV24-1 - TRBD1 TGTGCCACCAGTGATCCGACAGGGGATGGCCAGTTTGAGCAGTTCTTC CATSDPTGDGQFEQFF
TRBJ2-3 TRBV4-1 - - TGCGCCAGCAGCCAAGGTTCGGGTACGCAGTATTTT CASSQGSGTQYF
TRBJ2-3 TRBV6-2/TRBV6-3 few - TGTGCCAGCAGTTATGGCTGGGATACGCAGTATTTT CASSYGWDTQYF
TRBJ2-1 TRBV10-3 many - TGTGCCATCAGTGGGATCAGCTCCTACAATGAGCAGTTCTTC CAISGISSYNEQFF
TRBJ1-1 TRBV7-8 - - TGTGCCAGCAGCTTACCGCCCCTTGGACAGCAGAACACTGAAGCTTTCTTT CASSLPPLGQQNTEAFF
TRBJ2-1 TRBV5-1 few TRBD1 TGCGCCAGCAGCAAAGAGGGGACAGACTACAATGAGCAGTTCTTC CASSKEGTDYNEQFF
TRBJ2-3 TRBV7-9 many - TGTGCCAGCAGCTGGGAGAGTACAGATACGCAGTATTTT CASSWESTDTQYF
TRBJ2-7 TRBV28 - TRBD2 TGTGCCAGCAGTTTTGGCGGGAGCTCCTACGAGCAGTGCTTC CASSFGGSSYEQCF
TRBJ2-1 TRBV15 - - TGTGCCACCAGCAGCATAGGGGTGGGCTACAATGAGCAGTTCTTC CATSSIGVGYNEQFF
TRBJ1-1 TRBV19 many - TGTGCCAGTAGTAAAACAGGACCCCTCAGGTCCACTGAAGCTTTCTTT CASSKTGPLRSTEAFF
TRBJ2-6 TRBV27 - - TGTGCCAGCAGTACCGGACAATCTGGGGCCAACGTCCTGACTTTC CASSTGQSGANVLTF
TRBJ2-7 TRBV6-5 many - TGTGCCAGCAGTTACCCGGGTAGGGTGTACGAGCAGTACTTC CASSYPGRVYEQYF
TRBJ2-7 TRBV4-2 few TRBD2 TGTGCCAGCAGCCGGGAAGGGACTAGCGGGAGGTACGAGCAGTACTTC CASSREGTSGRYEQYF
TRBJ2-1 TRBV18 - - TGTGCCAGCTCACCACCGCGAAACGATGAGCAGTTCTTC CASSPPRNDEQFF
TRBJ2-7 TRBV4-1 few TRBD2 TGCGCCAGCAGCCAAAAGGGACTAGCGGGGGCGCTGTCTTCCTACGAGCAGTACTTC CASSQKGLAGALSSYEQYF
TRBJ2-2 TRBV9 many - TGTGCCAGCAGCGTAGCTGGTCCCAGCCCCACCGGGGAGCTGTTTTTT CASSVAGPSPTGELFF
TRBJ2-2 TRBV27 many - TGTGCCAGCAGCCAGCTTCCGAACACCGGGGAGCTGTTTTTT CASSQLPNTGELFF